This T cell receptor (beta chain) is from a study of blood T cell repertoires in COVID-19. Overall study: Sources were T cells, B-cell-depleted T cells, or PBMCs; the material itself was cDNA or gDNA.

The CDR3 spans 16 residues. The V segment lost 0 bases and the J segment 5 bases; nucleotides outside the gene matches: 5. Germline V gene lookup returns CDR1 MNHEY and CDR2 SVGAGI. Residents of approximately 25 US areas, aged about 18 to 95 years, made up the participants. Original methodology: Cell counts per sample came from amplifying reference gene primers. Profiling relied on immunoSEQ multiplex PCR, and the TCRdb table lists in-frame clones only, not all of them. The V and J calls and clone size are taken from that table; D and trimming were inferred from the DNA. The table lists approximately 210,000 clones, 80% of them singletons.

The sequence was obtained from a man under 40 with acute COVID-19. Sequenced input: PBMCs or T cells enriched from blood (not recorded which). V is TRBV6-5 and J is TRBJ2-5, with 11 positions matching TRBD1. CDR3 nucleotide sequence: TGTGCCAGCAGTTACTCCGGGACAGGGGGTAGGGAGACCCAGTACTTC. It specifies CASSYSGTGGRETQYF.